This TCR beta chain was obtained from a study of T-cell reconstitution after alpha-beta-depleted transplantation in children. This clonotype has only a few counts. Its specificity is not known. Study outcomes and limitations: Approximately two months post-transplant, alpha-beta T cells reportedly originated from several hundred expanded graft clones. From surviving recipient T cells and thymic progenitors came the high day-60 TCRbeta diversity observed in some patients. When one year had passed after transplant, most T-cell counts and diversity came from newly produced T cells.

This sample's TCRbeta library carried unique molecular identifier barcodes. TCRdb processed the PCR reads anew with MiXCR; each CDR3 protein has one entry. The sample has fewer than 550,000 distinct CDR3 sequences; about 10% are singletons. The CDR3 is 13 residues long. Germline assignment: CDR1 MDHEN and CDR2 SYDVKM. The V end lost 4 bases, the J end lost 6 bases, and 7 bases lay between the germline ends. The sequence came from a female patient between 2 and 10 years old who had a stem cell transplant for aplastic anemia, so the T cells may come from the graft donor. The sequences come from PBMCs, mostly from graft donor cells, collected 180 days after TCRalphabeta/CD19-depleted stem cell transplant. The chain uses TRBV28 and TRBJ1-6, with D maybe TRBD1 (5 bases). CDR3 sequence reads: CASSSGSNSPLHF. For the CDR3, the DNA is TGTGCCAGCAGTTCAGGGAGTAATTCACCCCTCCACTTT.